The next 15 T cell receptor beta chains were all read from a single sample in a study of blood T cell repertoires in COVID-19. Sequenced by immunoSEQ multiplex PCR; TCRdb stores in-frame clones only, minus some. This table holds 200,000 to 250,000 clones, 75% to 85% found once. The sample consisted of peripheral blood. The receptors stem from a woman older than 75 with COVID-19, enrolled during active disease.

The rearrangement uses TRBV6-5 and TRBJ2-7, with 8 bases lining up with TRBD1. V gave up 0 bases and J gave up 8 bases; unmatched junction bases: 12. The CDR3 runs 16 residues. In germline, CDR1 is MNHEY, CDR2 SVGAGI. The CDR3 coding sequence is TGTGCCAGCAGTTACTCGAGGACAGGGACCTTCCTGAAGCAGTACTTC. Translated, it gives CASSYSRTGTFLKQYF.

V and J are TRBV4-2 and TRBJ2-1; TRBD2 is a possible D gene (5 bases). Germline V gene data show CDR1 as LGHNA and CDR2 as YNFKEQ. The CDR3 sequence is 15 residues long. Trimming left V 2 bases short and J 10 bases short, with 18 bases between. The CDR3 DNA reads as TGTGCCAGCAGCCAAAAATCCTCTTTCGGGGTCGAGCAGTTCTTC. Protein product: CASSQKSSFGVEQFF.

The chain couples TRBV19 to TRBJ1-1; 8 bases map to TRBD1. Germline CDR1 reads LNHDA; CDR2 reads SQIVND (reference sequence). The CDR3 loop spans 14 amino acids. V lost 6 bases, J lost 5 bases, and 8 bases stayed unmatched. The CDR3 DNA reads TGTGCCAGTAGACAGGGGGGGTCGAGGACTGAAGCTTTCTTT. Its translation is CASRQGGSRTEAFF.

The CDR3 is CASSHIDRVGETQYF. In DNA form, the CDR3 reads TGTGCCAGCAGTCACATCGACAGGGTTGGGGAGACCCAGTACTTC. The V call is TRBV6-5, the J call TRBJ2-5; TRBD1 agrees at 7 bases. The germline gives CDR1 MNHEY, CDR2 SVGAGI. This CDR3 comprises 15 residues. Germline trimming cut 5 bases from V and 5 bases from J; bases unmatched to any gene: 11.

CDR3 bases: TGTGCCAGCAGGAGGACTGATCAGCCCCAGCATTTT. The encoded protein is CASRRTDQPQHF. This chain joins TRBV2 and TRBJ1-5; D uncertain. This CDR3 spans 12 amino acids. Germline V gene data show CDR1 as SNHLY and CDR2 as FYNNEI. The ends were cut back, 6 bases at V and 5 bases at J, with 8 bases in the middle.

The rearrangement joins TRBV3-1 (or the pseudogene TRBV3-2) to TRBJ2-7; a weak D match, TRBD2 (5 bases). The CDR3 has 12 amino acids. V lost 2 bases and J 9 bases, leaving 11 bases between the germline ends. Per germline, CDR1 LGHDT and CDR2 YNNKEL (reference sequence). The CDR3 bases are TGTGCCAGCAGCCAACTCTGGGGAGTGCAGTACTTC. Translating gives CASSQLWGVQYF.

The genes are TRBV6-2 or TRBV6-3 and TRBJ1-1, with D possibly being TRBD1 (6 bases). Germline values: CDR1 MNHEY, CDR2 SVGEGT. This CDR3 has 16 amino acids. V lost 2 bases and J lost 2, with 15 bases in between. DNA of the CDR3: TGTGCCAGCAGTTACAGGCGGACAGCCACTAACACTGAAGCTTTCTTT. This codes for CASSYRRTATNTEAFF.

CDR3 region: CAIGTSGRVETQYF. Written as DNA, the CDR3 is TGTGCCATCGGGACTAGCGGGAGAGTGGAGACCCAGTACTTC. This sequence joins TRBV6-5 and TRBJ2-5; 14 nucleotides align to TRBD2. Trimming cost V 10 bases and J 5 bases; bases outside gene matches: 6. CDR3 length equals 14 residues. Germline assignment: CDR1 MNHEY and CDR2 SVGAGI.

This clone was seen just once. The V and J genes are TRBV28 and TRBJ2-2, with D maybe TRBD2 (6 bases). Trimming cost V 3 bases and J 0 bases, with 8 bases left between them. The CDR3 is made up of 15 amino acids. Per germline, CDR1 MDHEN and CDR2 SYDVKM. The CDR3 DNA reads TGTGCCAGCAGTTTCGGCGGGGCGAACACCGGGGAGCTGTTTTTT. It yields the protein CASSFGGANTGELFF.

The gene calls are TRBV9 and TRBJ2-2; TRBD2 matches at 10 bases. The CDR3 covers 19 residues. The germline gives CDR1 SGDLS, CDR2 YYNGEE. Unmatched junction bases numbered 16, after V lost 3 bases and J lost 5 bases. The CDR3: CASSARGSGRVDRTGELFF. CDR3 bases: TGTGCCAGCAGCGCCCGAGGGAGCGGGAGGGTCGATAGGACCGGGGAGCTGTTTTTT. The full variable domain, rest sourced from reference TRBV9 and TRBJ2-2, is DSGVTQTPKHLITATGQRVTLRCSPRSGDLSVYWYQQSLDQGLQFLIQYYNGEERAKGNILERFSAQQFPDLHSELNLSSLELGDSALYFCASSARGSGRVDRTGELFFGEGSRLTVL.

In DNA form, the CDR3 reads TGTGCCAGCAGCTTAGGGGGGGTCAGGGAGAGGTATTTT. It is translated as CASSLGGVRERYF. The chain combines TRBV7-2 with TRBJ2-3; tentative D call: TRBD2 (6 bases). The V end was cut by 1 base, the J end by 14 bases, with 16 bases between. This CDR3 has 13 residues. The V gene's germline CDR1 is SGHTA and CDR2 FQGNSA.

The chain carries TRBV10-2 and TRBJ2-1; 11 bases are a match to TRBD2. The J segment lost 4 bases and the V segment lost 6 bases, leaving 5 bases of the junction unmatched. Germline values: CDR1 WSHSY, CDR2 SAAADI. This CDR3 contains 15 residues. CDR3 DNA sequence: TGCGCCAGCAGCCCGACTAGCGGGACTTACAATGAGCAGTTCTTC. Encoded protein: CASSPTSGTYNEQFF.

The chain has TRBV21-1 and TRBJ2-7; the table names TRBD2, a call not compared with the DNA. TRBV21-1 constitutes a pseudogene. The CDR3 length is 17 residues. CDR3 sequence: CASSPGLLAASRDEQYF. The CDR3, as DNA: TGTGCCAGCAGCCCGGGCCTGCTAGCGGCCTCTAGAGACGAGCAGTACTTC.

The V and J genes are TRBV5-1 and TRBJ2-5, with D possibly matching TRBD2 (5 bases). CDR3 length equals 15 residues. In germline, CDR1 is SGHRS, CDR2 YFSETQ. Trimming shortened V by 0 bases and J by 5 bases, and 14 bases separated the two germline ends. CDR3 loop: CASSLGSARKETQYF. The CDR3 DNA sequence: TGCGCCAGCAGCTTGGGTAGCGCTAGGAAGGAGACCCAGTACTTC.

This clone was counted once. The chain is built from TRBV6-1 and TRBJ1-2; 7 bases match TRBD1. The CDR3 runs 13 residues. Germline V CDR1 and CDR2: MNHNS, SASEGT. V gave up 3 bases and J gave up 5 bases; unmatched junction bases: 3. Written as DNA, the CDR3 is TGTGCCAGCAGTGAGGACAGGTTTTATGGCTACACCTTC. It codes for CASSEDRFYGYTF.